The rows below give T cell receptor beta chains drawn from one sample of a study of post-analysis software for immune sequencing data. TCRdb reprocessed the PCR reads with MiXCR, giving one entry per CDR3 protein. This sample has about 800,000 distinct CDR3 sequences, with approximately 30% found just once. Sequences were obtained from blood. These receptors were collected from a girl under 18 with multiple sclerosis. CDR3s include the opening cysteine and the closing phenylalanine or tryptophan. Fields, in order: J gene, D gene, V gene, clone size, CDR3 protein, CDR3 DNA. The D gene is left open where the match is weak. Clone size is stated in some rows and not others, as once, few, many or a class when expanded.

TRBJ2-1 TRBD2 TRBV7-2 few CASRLAGGPFDYNEQFF TGTGCCAGCAGACTAGCGGGAGGGCCTTTCGACTACAATGAGCAGTTCTTC
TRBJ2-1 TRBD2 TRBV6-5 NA CASTTTGLAGLNEQFF TGTGCCAGCACCACTACCGGACTAGCGGGTCTCAATGAGCAGTTCTTC
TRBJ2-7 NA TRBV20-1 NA CSARLASSYEQYF TGCAGTGCTAGATTGGCTAGCAGTTACGAGCAGTACTTC
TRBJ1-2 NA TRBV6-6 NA CASSTEALISNYGYTF TGTGCCAGCAGTACAGAGGCCCTCATTTCTAACTATGGCTACACCTTC
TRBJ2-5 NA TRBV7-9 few CASSFPGARTQYF TGTGCCAGCAGCTTTCCCGGTGCTAGGACCCAGTACTTC
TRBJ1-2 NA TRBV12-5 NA CASGSHPNYGYTF TGTGCTAGTGGTTCTCACCCTAACTATGGCTACACCTTC
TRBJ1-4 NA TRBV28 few CASSPTTRGNEKLFF TGTGCCAGCAGTCCGACTACGCGAGGCAATGAAAAACTGTTTTTT
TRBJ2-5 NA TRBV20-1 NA CSATRTADTQYF TGCAGTGCTACGCGTACGGCAGACACCCAGTACTTC
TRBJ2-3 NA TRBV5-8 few CASSLFWDTGDTQYF TGTGCCAGCAGCTTGTTTTGGGACACGGGAGATACGCAGTATTTT
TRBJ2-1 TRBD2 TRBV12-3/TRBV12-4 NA CASSPRLAHDNEQFF TGTGCCAGCAGTCCCCGACTAGCCCACGACAATGAGCAGTTCTTC
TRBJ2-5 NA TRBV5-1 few CASSLDGGAEETQYF TGCGCCAGCAGCTTGGACGGTGGGGCGGAAGAGACCCAGTACTTC
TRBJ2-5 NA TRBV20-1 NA CSASGPLGETQYF TGCAGCGCCTCCGGACCCCTGGGAGAGACCCAGTACTTC
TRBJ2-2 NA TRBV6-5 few CASSYSGQNTGELFF TGTGCCAGCAGTTACTCCGGACAAAACACCGGGGAGCTGTTTTTT
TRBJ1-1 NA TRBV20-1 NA CSASITVKTNTEAFF TGCAGTGCTAGTATCACGGTTAAAACGAACACTGAAGCTTTCTTT